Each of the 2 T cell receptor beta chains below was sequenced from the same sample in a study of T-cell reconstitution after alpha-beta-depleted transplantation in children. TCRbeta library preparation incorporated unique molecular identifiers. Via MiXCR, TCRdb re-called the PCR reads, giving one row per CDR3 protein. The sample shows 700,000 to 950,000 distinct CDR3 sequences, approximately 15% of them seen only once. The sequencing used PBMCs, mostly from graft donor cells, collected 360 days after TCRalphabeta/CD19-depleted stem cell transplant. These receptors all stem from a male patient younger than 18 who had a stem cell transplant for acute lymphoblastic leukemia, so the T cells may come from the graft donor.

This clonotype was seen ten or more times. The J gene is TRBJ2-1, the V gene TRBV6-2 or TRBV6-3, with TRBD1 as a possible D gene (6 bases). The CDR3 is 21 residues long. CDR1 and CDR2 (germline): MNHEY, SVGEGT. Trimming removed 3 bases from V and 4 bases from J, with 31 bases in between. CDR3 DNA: TGTGCCAGCAGTTATACGACAGGACTTACTACTAGGCCTGGGGTATACAATGAGCAGTTCTTC. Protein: CASSYTTGLTTRPGVYNEQFF.

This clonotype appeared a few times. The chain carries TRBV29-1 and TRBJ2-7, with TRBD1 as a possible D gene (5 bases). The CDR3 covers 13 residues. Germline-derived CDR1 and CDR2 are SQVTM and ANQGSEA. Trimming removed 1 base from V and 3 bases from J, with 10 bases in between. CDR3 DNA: TGCAGCGTTGAAGGGGGCCCCATCTACGAGCAGTACTTC. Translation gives CSVEGGPIYEQYF.